The text below deals with one T cell receptor (beta chain). The target antigen is unknown. Primers: 60 Vbeta forward and 13 Jbeta reverse. Using immunoSEQ multiplex PCR, the repertoire was profiled, and TCRdb retains in-frame clones only, with some absent. The data contain around 110,000 clones, 81% of them singletons. The germline CDR1 and CDR2 sequences are SNHLY and FYNNEI. V was shortened by 7 bases and J by 3 bases, with 12 bases between the two germline ends. The CDR3 spans 14 residues. The data were obtained in a study of cytomegalovirus exposure and HLA in healthy donors. Findings of the study overall: Several V segments, TRBV6-2 and TRBV6-3 among them, could not be told apart and were dropped. The listing of 150 to 200 TCR beta chains classed them as cytomegalovirus-associated.

Sequencing used PBMCs. V and J are TRBV2 and TRBJ2-2, with D possibly TRBD1 on 6 matching bases. This receptor was obtained from a woman in her thirties in good health and CMV-seronegative. CDR3: CASMEDSYTGELFF. The DNA for the CDR3 is TGTGCCAGCATGGAGGACAGCTACACCGGGGAGCTGTTTTTT.